Below, 23 T cell receptor beta chains from the same sample are listed, as sequenced in a study of blood T cell repertoires in COVID-19. Profiled with immunoSEQ multiplex PCR; TCRdb holds only in-frame clones, not every one. This sample yields around 130,000 clones, of which more than 70% are seen a single time; approximately 3.6% belongs to the top ten. Sequenced: peripheral blood. The receptors were sampled from a woman aged 55-70 years with acute or convalescent COVID-19.

The CDR3 spells CAISESTQGQSWGYTF. Here the CDR3 DNA reads TGTGCCATCAGTGAGTCGACTCAGGGACAGAGTTGGGGCTACACCTTC. The rearrangement links TRBV10-3 to TRBJ1-2; 7 positions agree with TRBD1. V lost 0 bases, J lost 8 bases, and 12 bases stayed unmatched. The CDR3 spans 16 residues. Germline assignment: CDR1 ENHRY and CDR2 SYGVKD.

The sample holds a few counts of this clone. The chain has TRBV19 and TRBJ1-4, with no clear D. CDR3 length equals 12 residues. Germline-derived CDR1 and CDR2 are LNHDA and SQIVND (reference sequence). Trimming took off 4 bases at V and 5 bases at J, with 5 bases between the two ends. CDR3 nucleotide sequence: TGTGCCAGTAGTAACTCGAATGAAAAACTGTTTTTT. Translated, it gives CASSNSNEKLFF.

The rearrangement links TRBV9 to TRBJ2-3; a possible D gene is TRBD2 (7 bases). CDR1 is SGDLS and CDR2 is YYNGEE in the germline V gene. CDR3 length: 18 residues. Trimming shortened V by 0 bases and J by 0 bases, and 17 bases separated the two germline ends. The CDR3 here is CASSVAPGGRVSTDTQYF. CDR3 bases: TGTGCCAGCAGCGTAGCCCCGGGGGGCCGGGTTAGCACAGATACGCAGTATTTT.

The chain joins TRBV30 to TRBJ2-7; D is unresolved. This CDR3 comprises 11 residues. Trimming pared 3 bases from V and 1 base from J, leaving 4 bases between. The germline V gene has CDR1 GTSNPN and CDR2 SVGIG (reference sequence). The chain's CDR3 is CAWSRSYEQYF. CDR3 coding DNA: TGTGCCTGGAGCAGATCCTACGAGCAGTACTTC.

In its sample, this clone was seen a few times. V usage is TRBV7-9 and J usage is TRBJ1-2; D perhaps matches TRBD1 (5 bases). CDR3 length: 13 amino acids. The germline V gene has CDR1 SEHNR and CDR2 FQNEAQ (reference sequence). The V end was cut by 4 bases, the J end by 3 bases, with 9 bases between. CDR3 amino acids: CASSSWGDYGYTF. Here the CDR3 DNA reads TGTGCCAGCAGCTCCTGGGGGGACTATGGCTACACCTTC.

This chain uses TRBV4-2 with TRBJ2-5; tentatively, D is TRBD2 (6 bases). Germline V CDR1 and CDR2: LGHNA, YNFKEQ. Trimming left V 0 bases short and J 1 base short, with 21 bases between. This CDR3 has 19 residues. CDR3 in amino acids: CASSQDTSHPPRAQETQYF. Here the CDR3 DNA reads TGTGCCAGCAGCCAAGATACTAGCCACCCCCCACGGGCCCAAGAGACCCAGTACTTC.

V and J are TRBV6-6 and TRBJ1-3, with unresolved D. Germline V gene lookup returns CDR1 MNHNY and CDR2 SVGAGI (reference sequence). The V end lost 0 bases, the J end lost 2 bases, and 11 bases lay between the germline ends. This CDR3 spans 16 amino acids. CDR3 coding DNA: TGTGCCAGCAGTTACTCTCCAGGATCTCCTGGAAACACCATATATTTT. Its translation: CASSYSPGSPGNTIYF.

In DNA form, the CDR3 reads TGTGCCAGCAGTTTGTGGCAGGGGGTAGGTAACACTGAAGCTTTCTTT. Its protein is CASSLWQGVGNTEAFF. The chain carries TRBV28 and TRBJ1-1, with 7 positions matching TRBD1. Trimming at V came to 3 bases and at J to 2 bases, leaving 9 bases not matched to a gene. Germline CDR1 is MDHEN and CDR2 is SYDVKM. The CDR3 sequence is 16 residues long.

This chain joins TRBV5-1 and TRBJ1-2; D is perhaps TRBD1 (5 bases). Germline V CDR1 and CDR2: SGHRS, YFSETQ. The CDR3 has 14 residues. Trimming took 0 bases from V and 4 from J, leaving 10 bases between them. CDR3 bases: TGCGCCAGCAGCTTGGACAGGCAAGCCTATGGCTACACCTTC. This sequence encodes CASSLDRQAYGYTF.

This chain connects TRBV10-3 to TRBJ2-2; TRBD1 matches 10 bases. This CDR3 contains 15 residues. Germline V lookup: CDR1 ENHRY, CDR2 SYGVKD. The V and J ends lost 6 bases and 5 bases, in that order; junction bases with no gene match: 6. The CDR3 region has the DNA TGTGCCATCAGAACCGGGACAGGGGAAACCGGGGAGCTGTTTTTT. Residues: CAIRTGTGETGELFF.

The rearrangement joins TRBV7-9 to TRBJ2-1; TRBD2 might be the D (6 bases). The germline V and J ends were trimmed by 11 bases and 3 bases, with 20 bases remaining between them. The CDR3 is 15 residues long. CDR1 and CDR2 (germline): SEHNR, FQNEAQ (reference sequence). CDR3 in DNA: TGTGCCGGGACCCTCATGGCTAGCGTCTACAATGAGCAGTTCTTC. It codes for CAGTLMASVYNEQFF.

The genes are TRBV7-2 and TRBJ2-3; 9 bases align to TRBD2. The V gene's germline CDR1 is SGHTA and CDR2 FQGNSA. The CDR3 is made up of 14 amino acids. The ends lost 6 bases at V and 5 bases at J; junction bases unmatched: 6. Written as DNA, the CDR3 is TGTGCCAGCAGTCTAGCGGGGCCCAGAGATACGCAGTATTTT. Its protein is CASSLAGPRDTQYF.

The rearrangement links TRBV30 to TRBJ1-5, with 8 bases identical to TRBD1. J gave up 2 bases and V 4 bases, and 10 bases lay outside the gene matches. The CDR3 is 16 amino acids. Per germline, CDR1 GTSNPN and CDR2 SVGIG (reference sequence). The CDR3: CAWTQTGGGRNQPQHF. In DNA, the CDR3 is TGTGCCTGGACTCAAACAGGGGGTGGTCGCAATCAGCCCCAGCATTTT.

There are a few counts of this clone. The gene calls are TRBV3-1 (or the pseudogene TRBV3-2) and TRBJ1-3, with 8 nucleotides matching TRBD1. The CDR3 totals 12 residues. V was clipped by 8 bases and J by 4 bases; unmatched bases: 1. Germline V gene lookup returns CDR1 LGHDT and CDR2 YNNKEL (reference sequence). The CDR3 region has the DNA TGTGCCAGCGGGGACAGGGGAAACACCATATATTTT. This sequence encodes CASGDRGNTIYF.

The chain links TRBV21-1 to TRBJ2-5; the listed D gene, TRBD2, was not tested against the DNA. TRBV21-1 is a recognized pseudogene. The CDR3 is 13 amino acids. CDR3 sequence: CASSEPYQETQYF. The DNA of the CDR3 is TGTGCCAGCAGCGAGCCGTACCAAGAGACCCAGTACTTC.

The chain combines TRBV5-1 with TRBJ1-1; 11 bases line up with TRBD1. This CDR3 is 16 amino acids long. Germline V gene sequence: CDR1 SGHRS, CDR2 YFSETQ. J gave up 7 bases and V 2 bases, and 10 bases lay outside the gene matches. This chain's CDR3 is CASSFGDRGLRGEAFF. The CDR3 nucleotides are TGCGCCAGCAGCTTCGGGGACAGGGGGTTGAGAGGTGAAGCTTTCTTT.

The DNA of the CDR3 is TGTGCCAGCGGAGGGACTAGCGGGAGGTCGGGGACAGATACGCAGTATTTT. Translation gives CASGGTSGRSGTDTQYF. The chain is built from TRBV27 and TRBJ2-3; 15 bases are shared with TRBD2. CDR1 MNHEY and CDR2 SMNVEV come from the germline V gene (reference sequence). V shed 8 bases and J 3 bases; nucleotides not matched to a gene: 9. The CDR3 is made up of 17 amino acids.

V gene TRBV9 combines with J gene TRBJ2-1; 9 bases align to TRBD2. J was trimmed by 2 bases and V by 6 bases; bases with no gene match: 6. The CDR3 runs 15 residues. Germline V lookup: CDR1 SGDLS, CDR2 YYNGEE. CDR3 nucleotide sequence: TGTGCCAGCAACTCCTTAGCGGGAGCCTACAATGAGCAGTTCTTC. This encodes CASNSLAGAYNEQFF.

The CDR3 DNA is TGTGCCAGCACGCAATCGAAAGGAGGGATCCCTGGCTACACCTTC. It yields the protein CASTQSKGGIPGYTF. The chain uses TRBV6-5 and TRBJ1-2; D call uncertain. Germline V lookup: CDR1 MNHEY, CDR2 SVGAGI. The CDR3 spans 15 residues. V was cut by 7 bases and J by 7 bases, with 22 bases left in between.

The gene calls are TRBV18 and TRBJ1-4, with TRBD1 matching over 7 bases. Germline V gives CDR1 KGHSH, CDR2 LQKENI. V lost 3 bases, J lost 4 bases, and 2 bases stayed unmatched. The CDR3 covers 14 residues. The CDR3: CASSPGQRNEKLFF. CDR3 in DNA: TGTGCCAGCTCACCGGGACAGCGTAATGAAAAACTGTTTTTT.

V and J are TRBV3-1 (or the pseudogene TRBV3-2) and TRBJ1-1, with a tentative D call TRBD1 (6 bases). Trimming left V 4 bases short and J 4 bases short, with 13 bases between. The CDR3 contains 14 residues. Looked up from germline, CDR1 is LGHDT and CDR2 is YNNKEL (reference sequence). The CDR3 nucleotides read TGTGCCAGCAGCCGTATGCCGACAGGCACTGAAGCTTTCTTT. It is translated as CASSRMPTGTEAFF.

V and J are TRBV28 and TRBJ1-1, with D tentatively TRBD1 (6 bases). Trimming removed 1 base from V and 0 bases from J, with 9 bases in between. This CDR3 comprises 15 residues. Germline V lookup: CDR1 MDHEN, CDR2 SYDVKM. The CDR3 DNA follows: TGTGCCAGCAGTTTATTGGGGGCCCTGAACACTGAAGCTTTCTTT. Translating it yields CASSLLGALNTEAFF.

This clone has more than one count but fewer than ten. The rearrangement links TRBV30 to TRBJ1-1; the D is unclear. Trimming shortened V by 0 bases and J by 4 bases, and 15 bases separated the two germline ends. The CDR3 runs 15 residues. The germline V gene encodes CDR1 GTSNPN and CDR2 SVGIG (reference sequence). CDR3 nucleotides: TGTGCCTGGAGTGTAGGCCCCTGGCGGAGCACTGAAGCTTTCTTT. Amino acids: CAWSVGPWRSTEAFF.